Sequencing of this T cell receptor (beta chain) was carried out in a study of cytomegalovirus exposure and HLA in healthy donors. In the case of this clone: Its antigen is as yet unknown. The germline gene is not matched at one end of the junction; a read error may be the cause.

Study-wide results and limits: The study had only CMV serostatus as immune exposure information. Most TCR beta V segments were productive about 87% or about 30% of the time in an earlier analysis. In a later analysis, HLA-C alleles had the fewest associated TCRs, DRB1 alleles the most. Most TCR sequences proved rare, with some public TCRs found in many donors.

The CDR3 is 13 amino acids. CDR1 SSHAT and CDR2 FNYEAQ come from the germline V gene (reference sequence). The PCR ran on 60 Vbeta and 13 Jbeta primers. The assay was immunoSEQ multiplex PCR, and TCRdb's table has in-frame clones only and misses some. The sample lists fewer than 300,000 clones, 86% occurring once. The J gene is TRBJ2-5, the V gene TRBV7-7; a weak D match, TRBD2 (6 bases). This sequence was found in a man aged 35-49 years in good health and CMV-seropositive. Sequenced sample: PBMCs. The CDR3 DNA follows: TGTGCTAGCAGCTTAGGAGGGCCAGAGACCCAGTACTTC. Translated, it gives CASSLGGPETQYF.